This TCR beta chain was observed in a study of regulatory T cells in long-lasting Graves disease (dated by TCRdb to 2020 to 2023). With respect to the entire study: Newly diagnosed Graves' disease patients had taken antithyroid drugs for less than 3 months. Patients with persistent Graves' disease were compared with patients with newly diagnosed Graves' disease using TCR sequencing and RNA sequencing of peripheral blood. The study was conducted in China and was registered as a clinical trial. A total of around 35 samples were covered by TCR sequencing, comprising roughly 13 persistent and some 20 newly diagnosed Graves' disease patients. General study outcomes and caveats: A larger number of public clonotypes was shared among persistent patients (under 3,000) than among newly diagnosed patients (around 970). Sequencing and analysis were limited to the TCR beta chain. Persistent disease showed preferential use of TRBV28, TRBJ1-2 and TRBJ2-5, whereas newly diagnosed disease favored TRBV20-1 and TRBJ2-1. Persistent Graves' disease patients showed lower TCR Shannon entropy and fewer highly expanded clones than newly diagnosed patients, suggesting clonal expansion. Peripheral blood alone was examined, since thyroid tissue, which constituted the primary lesion, could not be accessed. The authors acknowledged the small sample size as a limitation that may reduce accuracy.

CDR1 and CDR2 are read off the germline V gene as SNHLY and FYNNEI. The CDR3, from cysteine to phenylalanine, totals 12 residues. Left in the record is the CDR3 DNA by itself, 36 bases read in frame from the first base. V gives up 6 bases and J gives up 12 bases, and the segment between their germline ends measures 15 bases. Library generation was performed with multiplex PCR. Data came from an Illumina HiSeq 4000. iRepertoire HTBI primers and Arm-PCR amplification of CDR3 regions were used to construct TCR beta libraries. Gel purification was performed on PCR products prior to sequencing. As for how the authors treated the data: Across samples, 60 to 70 TRBV and roughly 15 TRBJ segments were identified and used for gene usage analysis of CDR3 amino acid clonotypes. Filtered high-quality paired reads were merged into contigs using COPE and FqMerger. BLAST was used to align contigs to IMGT TRBV, TRBD and TRBJ reference genes, with CDR3 defined following IMGT. Highly expanded clones were defined as clonotypes with a frequency above 0.1%. Shannon entropy served as the measure of repertoire diversity, while the Gini coefficient captured V-J evenness. A clonotype was considered public if more than one individual shared it. TCRdb applied fastp at Q25 and MiXCR to the public reads, then kept only in-frame beta chains. Every entry covers one CDR3 protein and lists the most common genes and DNA from its rows. The V and J calls follow TCRdb's processing rather than the paper's. Across this sample there are roughly 500,000 distinct CDR3 sequences, with 12% seen only once. The biggest ten clones account for approximately 9% of the sample.

What this sample's time point label stands for: newly diagnosed GD, antithyroid drugs for less than 3 months. For both TCR sequencing and RNA sequencing, RNA was extracted from PBMCs using TRIzol. The diagnosis of Graves' disease was made according to American Thyroid Association guidelines. The patients came from an endocrinology department in Xi'an, China. From each patient, around 9 milliliters of peripheral blood was collected into an EDTA anticoagulant tube. Ficoll Paque Plus density gradient separation was used to isolate PBMCs, and no further T cell sorting was performed. An Agilent 2100 Bioanalyzer and agarose gel were used to check RNA quality, and a NanoDrop 2000 was used to measure RNA concentration. This clonotype was recorded at least ten times. The antigen this receptor binds is unknown. Per-base qualities were not stored, and no clone one base away is much larger. The sample was also linked to a second study, of T cells in Graves' hyperthyroidism and ophthalmopathy. The second publication reports: A patient counted as having stable Graves' hyperthyroidism if no progression to ophthalmopathy occurred over 18 months of follow-up. Hyperthyroidism patients were newly diagnosed, with disease duration under 2 months, and aged 18 to 65 years. Any patient with an uncontrolled infection, another autoimmune disease, pregnancy or lactation was excluded. Diagnoses were established on the basis of clinical symptoms, serum thyroxine and TRAb, thyroid ultrasound, and orbital computed tomography. The TCR CDR3 was subjected to a first round of RT-PCR using the HTBI primer set and the Qiagen OneStep RT-PCR kit. Most expanded thyroid clonotypes (frequency above 0.001) were also detected in blood, a finding suggesting that blood repertoires may reflect thyroid immune responses. In cross-validation, a model built on a 13 V-J signature told ophthalmopathy apart from stable hyperthyroidism with 87.88% sensitivity and about 81% specificity, and in testing the same model reached 80%/75%. During validation, the model predicted progression to ophthalmopathy a median of around 6 months ahead of onset, with almost 71% sensitivity and less than 85% specificity. To identify distinguishing TCR V-J signatures, a discovery cohort of roughly 100 patients was used, comprising approximately 40 with Graves' ophthalmopathy and some 60 with stable Graves' hyperthyroidism. Whether ophthalmopathy could be predicted prospectively was tested in an independent validation cohort made up of 18 to 20 hyperthyroidism patients plus 17 patients who later progressed to ophthalmopathy. For training and testing, the 100 or so patients in the discovery cohort were randomly divided in a 7:3 ratio. In several Graves' hyperthyroidism patients, the study also compared T-cell repertoires from thyroid tissue with T-cell repertoires from blood. Once sampling was done, hyperthyroidism patients were given methimazole at a starting dose of 30 mg daily, whereas ophthalmopathy patients were given high-dose intravenous methylprednisolone. A second multiplex PCR round built the libraries, followed by size selection and purification. Paired-end sequencing of the libraries was performed with 100 bp reads on an Illumina HiSeq2000. SOAPnuke was used to process the raw data, removing reads that contained adapters or uncalled bases, had a mean Phred below 15, or lacked an exact match to the constant primer or identifier. High-quality paired reads were merged using COPE v1.2.5, and each unique nucleotide sequence was defined as a clonotype. Clonotypes were aligned to IMGT TRBV, TRBD and TRBJ reference segments using MiTCR v1.1. The analysis included only V-J combinations with a frequency above 0.0001, which together covered roughly 99% of the repertoires. A TCS score was defined as the ratio between F50 (clonal expansion) and ExV (chaos), using BLOSUM62-based TCRdist between CDR3 peptides within each V-J. Welch's t-statistics and random forest reduced roughly 530 V-J features to roughly 13, which were used in a naive Bayes classifier (R e1071). Sample size was not statistically predetermined, and blinding of investigators to group allocation was not performed. The paper reports TCR Vbeta CDR3 sequencing of fewer than 150 peripheral blood samples: approximately 41 ophthalmopathy, under 80 hyperthyroidism and around 17 progressor patients.

Sequences were derived from peripheral blood mononuclear cells (PBMCs), sampled at new diagnosis, from a patient treated with antithyroid drugs. The TCR sequence derives from a woman in her 30s with Graves disease. Donor details come from another sample of the same person, matched by shared clones. The rearranged chain carries TRBV2 and TRBJ2-1, and possibly TRBD1, on 6 matching bases. The CDR3 reads as follows: CASSETGYAQFF. Read as DNA, the sequence is TGTGCCAGCAGCGAGACAGGCTACGCGCAGTTCTTC.